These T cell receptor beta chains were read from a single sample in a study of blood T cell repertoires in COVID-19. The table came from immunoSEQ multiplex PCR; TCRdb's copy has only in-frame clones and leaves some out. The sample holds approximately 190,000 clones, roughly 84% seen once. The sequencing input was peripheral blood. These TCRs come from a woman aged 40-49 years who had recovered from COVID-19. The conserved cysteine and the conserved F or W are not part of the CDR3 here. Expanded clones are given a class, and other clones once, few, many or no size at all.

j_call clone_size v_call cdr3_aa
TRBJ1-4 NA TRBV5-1 ASSLVGTGRHEKLF
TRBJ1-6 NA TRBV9 ASSVRGQASSPLH
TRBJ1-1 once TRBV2 ASVMTGSDTEAF
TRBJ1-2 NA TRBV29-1 SVEDVYYGYT
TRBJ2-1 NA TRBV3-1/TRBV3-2 ASSPTLLAGEPKDEQF
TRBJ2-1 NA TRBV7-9 ASSLELTTGETYNEQF
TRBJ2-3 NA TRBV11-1 ASSLGLAGDTQY
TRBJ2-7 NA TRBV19 ASSIGTGASYEQY
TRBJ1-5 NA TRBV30 AWSETGFQPQH
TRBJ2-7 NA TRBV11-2 ASSPSSSGRTYEQY